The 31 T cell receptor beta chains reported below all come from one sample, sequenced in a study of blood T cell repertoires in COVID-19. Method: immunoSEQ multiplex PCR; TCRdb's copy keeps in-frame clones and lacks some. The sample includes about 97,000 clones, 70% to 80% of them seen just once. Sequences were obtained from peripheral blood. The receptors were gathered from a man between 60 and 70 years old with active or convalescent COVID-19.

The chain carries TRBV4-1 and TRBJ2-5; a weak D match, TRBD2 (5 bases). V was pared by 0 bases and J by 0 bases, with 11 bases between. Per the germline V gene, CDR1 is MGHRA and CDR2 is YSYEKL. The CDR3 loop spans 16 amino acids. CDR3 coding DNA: TGCGCCAGCAGCCAAGATTCACTAGGGCACCAAGAGACCCAGTACTTC. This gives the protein CASSQDSLGHQETQYF.

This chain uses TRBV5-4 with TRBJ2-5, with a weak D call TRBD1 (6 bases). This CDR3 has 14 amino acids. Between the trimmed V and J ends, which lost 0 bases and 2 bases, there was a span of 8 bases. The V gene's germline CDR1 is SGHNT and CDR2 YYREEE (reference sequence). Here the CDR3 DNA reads TGTGCCAGCAGCTTGGTGGACAGTCAAGAGACCCAGTACTTC. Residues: CASSLVDSQETQYF.

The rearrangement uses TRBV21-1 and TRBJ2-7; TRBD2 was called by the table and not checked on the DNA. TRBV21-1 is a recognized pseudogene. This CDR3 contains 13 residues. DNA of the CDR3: TGTGCCAGCAAAGAGGGAGGGGACGACGAGCAGTACGTC. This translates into CASKEGGDDEQYV.

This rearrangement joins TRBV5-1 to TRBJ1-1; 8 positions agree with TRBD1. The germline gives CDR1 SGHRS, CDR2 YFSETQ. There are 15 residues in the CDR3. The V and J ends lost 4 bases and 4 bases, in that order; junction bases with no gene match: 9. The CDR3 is CASSAGQGLFTEAFF. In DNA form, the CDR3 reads TGCGCCAGCAGCGCCGGACAGGGATTGTTCACTGAAGCTTTCTTT. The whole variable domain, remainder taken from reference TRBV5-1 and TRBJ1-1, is KAGVTQTPRYLIKTRGQQVTLSCSPISGHRSVSWYQQTPGQGLQFLFEYFSETQRNKGNFPGRFSGRQFSNSRSEMNVSTLELGDSALYLCASSAGQGLFTEAFFGQGTRLTVV.

The CDR3 region has the DNA TGTGCCAGCAGTTTGCTTGCCTCTACAGGGAGAGGTGGCTACACCTTC. Protein sequence: CASSLLASTGRGGYTF. This chain connects TRBV27 to TRBJ1-2, with D possibly being TRBD1 (6 bases). The V end lost 3 bases, the J end lost 7 bases, and 21 bases lay between the germline ends. The CDR3 totals 16 residues. From germline, CDR1 is MNHEY and CDR2 SMNVEV (reference sequence).

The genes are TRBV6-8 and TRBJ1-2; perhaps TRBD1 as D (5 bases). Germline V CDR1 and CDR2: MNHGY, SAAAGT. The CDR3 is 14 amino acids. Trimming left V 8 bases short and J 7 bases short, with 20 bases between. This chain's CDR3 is CASPPSGTMAGYTF. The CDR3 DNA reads TGTGCCAGCCCCCCTTCAGGGACTATGGCTGGCTACACCTTC.

CDR3 sequence (DNA): TGTGCCAGCAGCTTAGTGACAGGGACCAATCAGCCCCAGCATTTT. Protein: CASSLVTGTNQPQHF. The rearrangement links TRBV7-8 to TRBJ1-5; 7 nucleotides line up with TRBD1. The CDR3 is 15 residues long. V gave up 1 base and J gave up 3 bases; unmatched junction bases: 3. Germline V gene data show CDR1 as SGHVS and CDR2 as FQNEAQ.

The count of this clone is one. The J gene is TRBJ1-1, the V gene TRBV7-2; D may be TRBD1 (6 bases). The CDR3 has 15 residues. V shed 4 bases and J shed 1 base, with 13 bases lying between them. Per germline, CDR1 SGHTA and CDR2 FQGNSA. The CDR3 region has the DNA TGTGCCAGCAGCTCCCCGGGACATTGGAACACTGAAGCTTTCTTT. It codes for CASSSPGHWNTEAFF.

CDR3 loop: CAWSEGGLSNQPQHF. The CDR3 bases are TGTGCCTGGAGTGAAGGGGGCCTTAGCAATCAGCCCCAGCATTTT. The rearrangement uses TRBV30 and TRBJ1-5, with TRBD1 identical over 7 bases. Per germline, CDR1 GTSNPN and CDR2 SVGIG (reference sequence). V was pared by 1 base and J by 0 bases, with 3 bases of the junction left unmatched. There are 15 residues in the CDR3.

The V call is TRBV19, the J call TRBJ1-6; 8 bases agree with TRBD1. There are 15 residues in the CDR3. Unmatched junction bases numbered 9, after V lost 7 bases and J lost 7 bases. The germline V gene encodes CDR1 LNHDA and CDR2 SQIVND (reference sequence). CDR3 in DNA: TGTGCCAGTATTACGTTGGACAGGGACAATTCACCCCTCCACTTT. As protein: CASITLDRDNSPLHF.

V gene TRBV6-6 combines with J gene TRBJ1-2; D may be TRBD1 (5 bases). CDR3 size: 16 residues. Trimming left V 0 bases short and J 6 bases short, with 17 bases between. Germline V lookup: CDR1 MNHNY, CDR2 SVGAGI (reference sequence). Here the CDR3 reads CASSYSIRTLMDGYTF. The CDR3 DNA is TGTGCCAGCAGTTACTCAATCCGGACACTGATGGATGGCTACACCTTC.

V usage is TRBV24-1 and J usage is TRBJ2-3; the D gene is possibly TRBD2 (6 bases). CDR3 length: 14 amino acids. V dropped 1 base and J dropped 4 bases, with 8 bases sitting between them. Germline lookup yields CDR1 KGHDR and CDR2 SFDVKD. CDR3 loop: CATSDLREADTQYF. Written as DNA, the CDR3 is TGTGCCACCAGTGATTTAAGGGAGGCAGATACGCAGTATTTT.

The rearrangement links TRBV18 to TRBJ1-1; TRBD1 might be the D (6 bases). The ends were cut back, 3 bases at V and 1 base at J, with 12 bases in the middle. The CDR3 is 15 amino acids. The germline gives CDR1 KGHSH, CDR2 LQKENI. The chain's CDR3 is CASSPQPGQNTEAFF. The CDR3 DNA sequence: TGTGCCAGCTCACCCCAACCGGGACAGAACACTGAAGCTTTCTTT.

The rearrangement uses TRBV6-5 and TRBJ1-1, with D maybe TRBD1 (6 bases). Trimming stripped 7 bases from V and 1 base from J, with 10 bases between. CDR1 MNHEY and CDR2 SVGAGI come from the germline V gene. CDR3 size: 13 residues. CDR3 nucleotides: TGTGCCAGCAACCTACAGGGGAACACTGAAGCTTTCTTT. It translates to CASNLQGNTEAFF.

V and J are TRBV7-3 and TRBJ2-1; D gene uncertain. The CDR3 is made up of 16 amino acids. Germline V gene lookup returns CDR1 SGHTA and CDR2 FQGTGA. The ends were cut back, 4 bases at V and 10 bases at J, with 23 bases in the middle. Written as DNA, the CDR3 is TGTGCCAGCAGCTCAACGCCTACGACTGGTGGATTAGAGCAGTTCTTC. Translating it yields CASSSTPTTGGLEQFF. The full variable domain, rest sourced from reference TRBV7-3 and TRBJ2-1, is GAGVSQTPSNKVTEKGKYVELRCDPISGHTALYWYRQSLGQGPEFLIYFQGTGAADDSGLPNDRFFAVRPEGSVSTLKIQRTERGDSAVYLCASSSTPTTGGLEQFFGPGTRLTVL.

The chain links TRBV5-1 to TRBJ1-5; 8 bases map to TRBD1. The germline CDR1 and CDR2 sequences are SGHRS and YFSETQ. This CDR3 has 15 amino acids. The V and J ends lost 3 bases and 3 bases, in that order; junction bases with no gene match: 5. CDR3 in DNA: TGCGCCAGCAGCTCTACAGGGGGGCTCAATCAGCCCCAGCATTTT. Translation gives CASSSTGGLNQPQHF.

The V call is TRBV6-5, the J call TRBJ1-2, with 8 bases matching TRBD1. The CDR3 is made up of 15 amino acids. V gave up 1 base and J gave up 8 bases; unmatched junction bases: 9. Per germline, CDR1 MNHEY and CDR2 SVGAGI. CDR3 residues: CASSYFPRTGKGYTF. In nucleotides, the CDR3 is TGTGCCAGCAGTTACTTCCCGAGGACAGGGAAAGGCTACACCTTC.

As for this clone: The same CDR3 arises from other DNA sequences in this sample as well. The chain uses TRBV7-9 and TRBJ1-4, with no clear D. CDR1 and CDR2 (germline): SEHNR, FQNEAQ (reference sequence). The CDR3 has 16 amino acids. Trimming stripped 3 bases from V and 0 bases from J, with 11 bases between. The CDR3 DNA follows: TGTGCCAGCAGCTTCTGGCGGGAGGCAACTAATGAAAAACTGTTTTTT. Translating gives CASSFWREATNEKLFF.

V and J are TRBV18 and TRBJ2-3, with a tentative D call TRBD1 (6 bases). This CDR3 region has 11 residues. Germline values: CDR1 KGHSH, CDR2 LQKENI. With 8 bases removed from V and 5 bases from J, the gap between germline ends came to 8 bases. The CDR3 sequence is CASQGGDTQYF. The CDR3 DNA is TGTGCCAGCCAAGGGGGAGATACGCAGTATTTT.

The DNA for the CDR3 is TGTGCCACCAGGTCAGACAGGGTTGACACTGAAGCTTTCTTT. Translated, it gives CATRSDRVDTEAFF. The chain carries TRBV24-1 and TRBJ1-1, with 7 bases matching TRBD1. Trimming took 7 bases from V and 3 from J; bases not matched to a gene: 7. The CDR3 length is 14 residues. From germline, CDR1 is KGHDR and CDR2 SFDVKD.

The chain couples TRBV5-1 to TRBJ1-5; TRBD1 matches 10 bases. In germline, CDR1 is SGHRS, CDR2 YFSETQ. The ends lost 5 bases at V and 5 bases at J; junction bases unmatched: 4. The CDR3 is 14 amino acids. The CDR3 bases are TGCGCCAGCAGTATCGGGACAGGGGATCAGCCCCAGCATTTT. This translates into CASSIGTGDQPQHF.

CDR3 region: CASSDSWLGGANTGELFF. The CDR3 nucleotides are TGTGCCAGCAGTGACTCCTGGTTGGGGGGAGCAAACACCGGGGAGCTGTTTTTT. The gene calls are TRBV6-4 and TRBJ2-2; D possibly corresponds to TRBD2 (6 bases). Germline V gene data show CDR1 as MRHNA and CDR2 as SNTAGT. This CDR3 contains 18 residues. V was cut by 0 bases and J by 2 bases, with 16 bases left in between.

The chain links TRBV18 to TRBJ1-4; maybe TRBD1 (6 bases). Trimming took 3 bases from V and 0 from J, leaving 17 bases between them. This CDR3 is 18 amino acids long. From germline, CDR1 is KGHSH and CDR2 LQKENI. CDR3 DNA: TGTGCCAGCTCACCCTCCCAGAACAGGGTTGCAACTAATGAAAAACTGTTTTTT. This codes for CASSPSQNRVATNEKLFF.

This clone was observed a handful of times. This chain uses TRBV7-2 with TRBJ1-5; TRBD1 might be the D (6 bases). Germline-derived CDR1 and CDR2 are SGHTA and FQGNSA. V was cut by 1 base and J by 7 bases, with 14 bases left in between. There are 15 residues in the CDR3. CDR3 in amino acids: CASSLEGGAIQPQHF. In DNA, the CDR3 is TGTGCCAGCAGCTTAGAGGGGGGGGCTATACAGCCCCAGCATTTT. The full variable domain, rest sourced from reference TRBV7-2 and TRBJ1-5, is GAGVSQSPSNKVTEKGKDVELRCDPISGHTALYWYRQSLGQGLEFLIYFQGNSAPDKSGLPSDRFSAERTGGSVSTLTIQRTQQEDSAVYLCASSLEGGAIQPQHFGDGTRLSIL.

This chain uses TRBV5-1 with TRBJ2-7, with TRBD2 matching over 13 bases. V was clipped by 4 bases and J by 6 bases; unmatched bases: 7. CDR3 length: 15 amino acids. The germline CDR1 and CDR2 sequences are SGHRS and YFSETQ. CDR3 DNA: TGCGCCAGCAGCCCCCGACTAGCGGGAGGATCCGAGCAGTACTTC. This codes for CASSPRLAGGSEQYF.

CDR3 loop: CASSFSGQVRQGMNGYTF. In nucleotides, the CDR3 is TGTGCCAGCAGCTTCTCTGGGCAGGTGAGACAGGGGATGAATGGCTACACCTTC. V and J are TRBV5-5 and TRBJ1-2, with TRBD1 matching 8 bases. After removal of 2 bases from V and 6 bases from J, the junction contained 18 bases not matched to a gene. This CDR3 is built from 18 residues. CDR1 and CDR2 (germline): SGHKS, YYEKEE (reference sequence).

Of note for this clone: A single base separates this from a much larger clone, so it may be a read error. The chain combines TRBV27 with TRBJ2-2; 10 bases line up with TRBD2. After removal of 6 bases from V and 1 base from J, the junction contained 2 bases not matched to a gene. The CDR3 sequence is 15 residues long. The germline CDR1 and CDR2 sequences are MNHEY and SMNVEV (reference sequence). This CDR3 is CASSLAGGNTGELFF. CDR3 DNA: TGTGCCAGCAGCTTAGCGGGAGGGAACACCGGGGAGCTGTTTTTT.

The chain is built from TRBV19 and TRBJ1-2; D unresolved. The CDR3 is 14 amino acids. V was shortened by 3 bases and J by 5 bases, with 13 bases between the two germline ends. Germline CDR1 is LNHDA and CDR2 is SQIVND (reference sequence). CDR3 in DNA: TGTGCCAGTAGTATCCTTCAGGCCCGGTATGGCTACACCTTC. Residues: CASSILQARYGYTF.

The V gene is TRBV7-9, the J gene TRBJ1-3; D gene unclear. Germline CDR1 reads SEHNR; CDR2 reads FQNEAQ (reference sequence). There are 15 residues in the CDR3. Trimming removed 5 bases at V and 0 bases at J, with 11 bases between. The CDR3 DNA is TGTGCCAGCAGCCCCCGCGGTGGCTCTGGAAACACCATATATTTT. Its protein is CASSPRGGSGNTIYF.

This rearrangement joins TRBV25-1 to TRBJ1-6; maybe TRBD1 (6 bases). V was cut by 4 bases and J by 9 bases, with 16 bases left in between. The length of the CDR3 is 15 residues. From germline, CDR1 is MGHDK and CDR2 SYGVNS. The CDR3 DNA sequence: TGTGCCAGCAGTGGCAAGGGGGGGGCAGGTTCACCCCTCCACTTT. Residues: CASSGKGGAGSPLHF.

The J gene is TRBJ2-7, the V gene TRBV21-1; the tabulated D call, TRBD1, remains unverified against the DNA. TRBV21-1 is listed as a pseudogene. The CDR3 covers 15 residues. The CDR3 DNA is TGTGCCAGCACCCCCCGGGACAGGAGCTCCTACGAGCAGTACGTC. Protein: CASTPRDRSSYEQYV.